The clone carrying this T cell receptor beta chain was seen at least ten times. As yet, its antigen is unknown. Unique molecular identifiers tagged the TCRbeta library. MiXCR, run by TCRdb on the PCR reads, gives a single entry per CDR3 protein. Of fewer than 750,000 distinct CDR3 sequences in the sample, about 23% were seen once. The data belong to a study of T-cell reconstitution after alpha-beta-depleted transplantation in children. Study-wide findings and caveats: Alpha-beta T cells present about two months after transplant were reported to originate from several hundred expanded graft clones. Elevated TCRbeta diversity at day 60 was traced, in some patients, to surviving recipient T cells and thymic progenitors. A year had passed since transplant, and T-cell counts and diversity by then came mostly from newly produced T cells.

Trimming took 2 bases from V and 0 from J, leaving 11 bases between them. The CDR3 runs to 16 residues. Germline loops: CDR1 MNHEY, CDR2 SVGEGT. The V gene is TRBV6-2 or TRBV6-3, the J gene TRBJ2-1, with a weak D call TRBD1 (6 bases). Material: PBMCs, mostly from graft donor cells, obtained 360 days after TCRalphabeta/CD19-depleted stem cell transplant. This clonotype originated in a boy in the first two years of life who had a stem cell transplant for acute myeloid leukemia, so the T cells may come from the graft donor. The DNA for the CDR3 is TGTGCCAGCAGTTACCTGGACAGCCCCTCCTACAATGAGCAGTTCTTC. It is translated as CASSYLDSPSYNEQFF.